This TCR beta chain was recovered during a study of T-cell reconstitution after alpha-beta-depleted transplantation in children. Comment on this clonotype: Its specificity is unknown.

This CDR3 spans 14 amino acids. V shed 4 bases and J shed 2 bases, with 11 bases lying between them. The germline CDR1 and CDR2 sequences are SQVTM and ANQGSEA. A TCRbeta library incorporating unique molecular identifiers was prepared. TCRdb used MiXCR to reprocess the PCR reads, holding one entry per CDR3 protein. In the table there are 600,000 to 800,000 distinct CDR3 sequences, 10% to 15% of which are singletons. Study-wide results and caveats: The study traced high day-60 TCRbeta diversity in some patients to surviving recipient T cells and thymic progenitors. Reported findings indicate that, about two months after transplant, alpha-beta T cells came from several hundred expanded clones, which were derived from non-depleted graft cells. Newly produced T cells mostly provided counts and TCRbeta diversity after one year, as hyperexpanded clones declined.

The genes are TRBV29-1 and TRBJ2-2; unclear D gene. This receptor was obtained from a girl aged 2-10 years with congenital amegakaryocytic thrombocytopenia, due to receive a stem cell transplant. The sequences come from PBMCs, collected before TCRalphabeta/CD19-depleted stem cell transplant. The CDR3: CSVGSAVNTGELFF. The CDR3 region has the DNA TGCAGCGTTGGTTCCGCGGTAAACACCGGGGAGCTGTTTTTT.